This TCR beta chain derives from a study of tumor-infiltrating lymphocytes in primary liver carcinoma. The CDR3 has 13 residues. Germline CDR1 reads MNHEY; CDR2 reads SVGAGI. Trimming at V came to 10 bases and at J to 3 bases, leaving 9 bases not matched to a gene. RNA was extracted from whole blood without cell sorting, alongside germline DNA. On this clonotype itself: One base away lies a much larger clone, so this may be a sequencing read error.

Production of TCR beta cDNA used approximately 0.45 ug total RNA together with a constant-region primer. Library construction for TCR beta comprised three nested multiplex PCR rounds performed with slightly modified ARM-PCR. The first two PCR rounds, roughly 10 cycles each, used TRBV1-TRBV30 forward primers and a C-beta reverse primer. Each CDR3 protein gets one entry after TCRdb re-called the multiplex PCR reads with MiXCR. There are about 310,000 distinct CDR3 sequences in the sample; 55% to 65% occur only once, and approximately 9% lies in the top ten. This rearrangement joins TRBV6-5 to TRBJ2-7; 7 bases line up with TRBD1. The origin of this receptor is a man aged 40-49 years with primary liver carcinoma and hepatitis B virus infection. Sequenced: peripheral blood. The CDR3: CANSRDSHYEQYF. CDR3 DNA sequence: TGTGCCAACAGCCGGGACAGCCACTACGAGCAGTACTTC.